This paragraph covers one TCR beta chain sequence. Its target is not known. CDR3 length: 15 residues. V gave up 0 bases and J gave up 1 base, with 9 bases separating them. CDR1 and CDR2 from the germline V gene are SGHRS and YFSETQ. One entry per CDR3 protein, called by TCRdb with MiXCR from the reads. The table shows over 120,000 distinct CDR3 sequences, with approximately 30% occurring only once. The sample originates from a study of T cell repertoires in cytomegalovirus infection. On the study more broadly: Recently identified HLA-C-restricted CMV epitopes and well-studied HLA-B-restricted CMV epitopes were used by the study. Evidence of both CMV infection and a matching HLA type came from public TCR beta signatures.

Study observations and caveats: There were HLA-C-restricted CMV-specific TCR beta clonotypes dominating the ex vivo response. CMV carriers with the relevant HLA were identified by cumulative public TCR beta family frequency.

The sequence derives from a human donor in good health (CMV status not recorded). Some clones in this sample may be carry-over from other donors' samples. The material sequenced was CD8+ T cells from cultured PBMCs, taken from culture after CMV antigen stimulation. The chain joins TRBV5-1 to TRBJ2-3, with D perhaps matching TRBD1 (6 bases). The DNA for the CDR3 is TGCGCCAGCAGCTTGGACAGGGCGCGCACAGATACGCAGTATTTT. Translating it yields CASSLDRARTDTQYF.